A selection of T cell receptor beta chains follows, all from one sample in a study of blood T cell repertoires in COVID-19. Only in-frame clones appear in the TCRdb table, and some are missing; sequencing was by immunoSEQ multiplex PCR. The sample carries 50,000 to 70,000 clones, 91% recorded once. The source material was peripheral blood. These receptors originate from a man between 60 and 75 years old with acute or convalescent COVID-19. The CDR3 runs from the conserved cysteine through the conserved F or W. D genes are given only for firm matches. Some rows have no size entry. The others give once, few or many, or a class for an expanded clone.

.	.	TRBJ2-5	TRBV29-1	CSTLGEDQETQYF	TGCAGCACCCTCGGGGAGGACCAAGAGACCCAGTACTTC
.	.	TRBJ1-5	TRBV7-9	CASSLIDQPQHF	TGTGCCAGCAGCTTAATAGATCAGCCCCAGCATTTT
TRBD2	.	TRBJ2-1	TRBV6-5	CASGGGGLYNEQFF	TGTGCCAGCGGGGGGGGAGGACTCTACAATGAGCAGTTCTTC
TRBD1	once	TRBJ2-7	TRBV28	CASRSGQSYEQYF	TGTGCCAGCAGGTCGGGACAGTCCTACGAGCAGTACTTC
TRBD2	.	TRBJ2-4	TRBV7-2	CASSSGTSGSYIQYF	TGTGCCAGCAGCTCAGGGACTAGCGGGAGTTACATTCAGTACTTC
TRBD2	.	TRBJ2-4	TRBV6-1	CASSEYSGGLVAKNIQYF	TGTGCCAGCAGTGAATATTCGGGAGGCCTGGTAGCCAAAAACATTCAGTACTTC
TRBD1	.	TRBJ1-2	TRBV5-4	CASRVTGANYGYTF	TGTGCCAGCAGAGTGACAGGGGCCAACTATGGCTACACCTTC
.	.	TRBJ1-1	TRBV3-1/TRBV3-2	CASSPVSRLNTEAFF	TGTGCCAGCAGCCCAGTTAGCCGTCTGAACACTGAAGCTTTCTTT
TRBD2	.	TRBJ2-2	TRBV15	CATSSRAGALSGELFF	TGTGCCACCAGCAGCCGAGCGGGAGCCCTGTCGGGGGAGCTGTTTTTT
TRBD1	.	TRBJ1-1	TRBV19	CASSTTGLTEAFF	TGTGCCAGTAGTACGACAGGGCTGACTGAAGCTTTCTTT
TRBD1	.	TRBJ1-5	TRBV6-5	CASRTGVSQPQHF	TGTGCCAGCAGGACAGGGGTTAGTCAGCCCCAGCATTTT
TRBD2	.	TRBJ2-2	TRBV5-5	CASSFIGGLAPGELFF	TGTGCCAGCAGCTTTATTGGGGGACTAGCGCCCGGGGAGCTGTTTTTT
.	.	TRBJ2-2	TRBV19	CASSAGFSNTGELFF	TGTGCCAGTAGTGCAGGGTTTTCGAACACCGGGGAGCTGTTTTTT